This T cell receptor (beta chain) was captured by sequencing in a study of graft-versus-host responses after intestinal transplantation. The CDR3 length is 18 residues. Germline-derived CDR1 and CDR2 are KGHSH and LQKENI. Some clones are missing from TCRdb's copy, which holds only in-frame ones; the method was immunoSEQ multiplex PCR. The sample yields roughly 110,000 clones, approximately 90% seen once. This clone has only one observation. The antigen is undetermined. One junction end disagrees with the germline gene, perhaps due to a read error. Material: unstimulated CD4+ T cells sorted from spleen or lymph node cells, obtained before transplant. The origin of this receptor is a human donor who was the organ donor for an intestinal transplant. The chain couples TRBV18 to TRBJ2-1; 10 bases map to TRBD1. The CDR3 bases are TGTGCCAGCTCACCACGACAGGGGGCGAGTGGCGGGAGTTCTGAGCAGCTCTTC. This sequence encodes CASSPRQGASGGSSEQLF.